This T cell receptor (beta chain) was profiled in a study of OX40 agonist ivuxolimab in advanced cancers. Regarding the research as a whole: The costimulatory receptor OX40 (CD134) was targeted by ivuxolimab, a fully human IgG2 agonistic monoclonal antibody. Intravenous ivuxolimab was administered to patients every 2 weeks at six dose levels: 0.01, 0.1, 0.3, 1.5, 3 and 10 mg/kg. Among the roughly 50 dose-escalation patients, around 20 had hepatocellular carcinoma, approximately 15 melanoma, 9 renal cell carcinoma and 9 head and neck cancer. In the dose-escalation cohort, 82.7% of patients were male, and the mean age was about 55 years, with a range of about 23 to 90. Patients were allowed to have had prior anti-PD-1, anti-PD-L1 or anti-CTLA-4 therapy, and approximately 43% of the dose-escalation patients had previously received checkpoint inhibitors. Partial responses were achieved by three dose-escalation patients, of whom one had hepatocellular carcinoma and two had cutaneous melanoma. Peripheral TCRbeta sequencing was intended to test whether TCR sequence diversity was altered and clonal T-cell expansion was caused by ivuxolimab. The paper reports the monotherapy dose-escalation portion (N = 52 patients) of the phase I ivuxolimab trial. Findings and caveats that apply to the study as a whole: At doses from 0.1 to 3.0 mg/kg, clonal expansion was seen in both CD4+ and CD8+ blood T cells between baseline and week 6. Antigen specificity was not determined for the clonally expanded peripheral T cells. Low levels of normalized T-cell clonal expansion were also shown by some nonresponding patients. After ivuxolimab, CD8+ T cells had more expanded clones than CD4+ T cells on average. In the 0.1-3.0 mg/kg groups, partial responders were among the patients with the lowest normalized peripheral clonal expansion, particularly in CD8+ T cells.

Genomic DNA was extracted from sorted cells for sequencing of the TCRbeta CDR3 region. The immunoSEQ Assay was used to sequence the TCRbeta CDR3 regions. TCRdb holds this immuneACCESS table with in-frame rearrangements only. Some clones are missing; in checked studies, unresolved V genes explain under half, and the rest has no known cause. The sample includes roughly 80,000 clones, with roughly 83% observed a single time. The ten largest clonotypes hold 6.9% of the sample. From the cysteine through the phenylalanine, the CDR3 covers 15 amino acids. The entry retains the CDR3 DNA only, 45 bases that are in frame from base 1. The CDR1 and CDR2 encoded by the germline V gene (reference sequence) are SEHNR and FQNEAQ. At the junction V is shortened by 5 bases and J by 5 bases, with 19 bases in between. A note on this clone: Its antigen is unknown. Per-nucleotide qualities are absent, and no much larger clonotype sits a single base away.

Patients with autoimmune disease history or receiving systemic immunosuppression were excluded from the trial. In every dose cohort, peripheral blood was drawn for TCR sequencing at baseline, cycle 4 day 1, and cycle 7 day 1. Samples were obtained from an open-label, multicenter, first-in-human phase I dose-escalation trial of ivuxolimab. Adults with locally advanced or metastatic melanoma, renal cell, hepatocellular, or head and neck squamous cell carcinoma were enrolled in the trial. Before TCR sequencing, CD4+ and CD8+ T cells were separately sorted from peripheral blood. The specimen was CD4+ or CD8+ T cells sorted from blood, collected in a trial of the OX40 agonist ivuxolimab. This receptor was identified in an adult with an advanced solid tumor such as melanoma, head and neck, liver or kidney cancer. Here the chain combines TRBV7-9 and TRBJ2-7, with a weak D call of TRBD2 (6 bases match). The DNA reads TGTGCCAGCAGCCCCGTCCCGGGACTTTCCGACGAGCAGTACTTC. This is translated as CASSPVPGLSDEQYF.